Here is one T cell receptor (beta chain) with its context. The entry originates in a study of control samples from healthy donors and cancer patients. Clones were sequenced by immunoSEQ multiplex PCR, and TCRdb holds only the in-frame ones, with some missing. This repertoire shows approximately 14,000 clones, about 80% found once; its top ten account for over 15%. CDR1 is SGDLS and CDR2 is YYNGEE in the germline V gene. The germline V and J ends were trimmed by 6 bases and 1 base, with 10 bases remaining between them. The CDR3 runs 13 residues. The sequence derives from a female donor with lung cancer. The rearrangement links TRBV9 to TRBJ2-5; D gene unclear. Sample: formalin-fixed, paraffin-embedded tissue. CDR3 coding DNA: TGTGCCAGCAATCAAGCACCCCAAGAGACCCAGTACTTC. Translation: CASNQAPQETQYF. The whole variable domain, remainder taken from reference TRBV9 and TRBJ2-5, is DSGVTQTPKHLITATGQRVTLRCSPRSGDLSVYWYQQSLDQGLQFLIQYYNGEERAKGNILERFSAQQFPDLHSELNLSSLELGDSALYFCASNQAPQETQYFGPGTRLLVL.